This T cell receptor beta chain was sequenced during a study of blood T cell repertoires in COVID-19. Looking at the study overall: Sites across the United States, Italy and Spain contributed samples from acute and convalescent COVID-19.

Living in 24 US areas, the participants were between roughly 18 and 90 years of age. V lost 5 bases to trimming and J lost 9 bases; unmatched junction nucleotides: 10. This CDR3 contains 16 residues. Looked up from germline, CDR1 is SGHNT and CDR2 is YENEEA. This clone was seen just once. Assay used: immunoSEQ multiplex PCR; TCRdb lists only in-frame clones, some missing. The data show roughly 500,000 clones, approximately 90% seen once. This receptor was taken from an older woman who had recovered from COVID-19. V usage is TRBV11-3 and J usage is TRBJ1-6, with 10 bases lining up with TRBD1. Sequenced sample: PBMCs or T cells enriched from blood (not recorded which). CDR3 sequence reads: CASSPGTGEEGSPLHF. The CDR3 DNA is TGTGCCAGCAGCCCGGGGACAGGGGAGGAGGGTTCACCCCTCCACTTT.